This T cell receptor beta chain was identified during a study of STAT5B mutations in CD4+ large granular lymphocyte leukemia. Clones were sequenced by immunoSEQ multiplex PCR, and TCRdb holds only the in-frame ones, with some missing. The data show tens of thousands of clones, 81% seen once. Germline CDR1 SGHVS, CDR2 FQNEAQ. CDR3 size: 20 residues. V shed 5 bases, J shed 1 base, and the junction held 18 bases outside the gene matches. The V and J genes are TRBV7-8 and TRBJ2-3, with 10 bases aligning to TRBD2. Sequences were obtained from CD4+ T cells from blood buffy coats. The receptor's source is a human donor in good health. CDR3 protein: CASSRMPLVPSGSGTDTQYF. CDR3 bases: TGTGCCAGCAGCCGAATGCCTCTTGTTCCTAGCGGGAGCGGCACAGATACGCAGTATTTT.